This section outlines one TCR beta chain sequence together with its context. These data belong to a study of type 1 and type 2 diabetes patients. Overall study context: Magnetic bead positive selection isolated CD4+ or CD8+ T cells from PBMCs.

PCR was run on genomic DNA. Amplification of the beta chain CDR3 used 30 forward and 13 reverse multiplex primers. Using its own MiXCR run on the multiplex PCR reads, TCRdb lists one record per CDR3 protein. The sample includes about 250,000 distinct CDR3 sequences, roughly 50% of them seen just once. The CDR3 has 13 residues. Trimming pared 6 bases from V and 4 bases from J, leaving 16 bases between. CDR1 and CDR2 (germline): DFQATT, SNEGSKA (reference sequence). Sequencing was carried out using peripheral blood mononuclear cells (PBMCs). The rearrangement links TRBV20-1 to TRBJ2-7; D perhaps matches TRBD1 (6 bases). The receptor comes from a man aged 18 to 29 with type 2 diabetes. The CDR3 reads CSARGPSRYEQYF. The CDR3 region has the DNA TGCAGTGCCAGGGGACCCTCGAGGTACGAGCAGTACTTC.